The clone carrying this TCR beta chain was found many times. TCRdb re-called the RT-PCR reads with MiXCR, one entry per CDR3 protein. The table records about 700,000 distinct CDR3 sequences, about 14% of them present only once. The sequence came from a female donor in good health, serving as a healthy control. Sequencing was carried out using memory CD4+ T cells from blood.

The DNA for the CDR3 is TGTGCCAGCAGCCCGAGGGAAGGCTACGAGCAGTACTTC. Its translation: CASSPREGYEQYF. The chain uses TRBV9 and TRBJ2-7; possibly TRBD2 for D (5 bases). The V end was cut by 4 bases, the J end by 3 bases, with 11 bases between. Germline V CDR1 and CDR2: SGDLS, YYNGEE. This CDR3 has 13 residues.